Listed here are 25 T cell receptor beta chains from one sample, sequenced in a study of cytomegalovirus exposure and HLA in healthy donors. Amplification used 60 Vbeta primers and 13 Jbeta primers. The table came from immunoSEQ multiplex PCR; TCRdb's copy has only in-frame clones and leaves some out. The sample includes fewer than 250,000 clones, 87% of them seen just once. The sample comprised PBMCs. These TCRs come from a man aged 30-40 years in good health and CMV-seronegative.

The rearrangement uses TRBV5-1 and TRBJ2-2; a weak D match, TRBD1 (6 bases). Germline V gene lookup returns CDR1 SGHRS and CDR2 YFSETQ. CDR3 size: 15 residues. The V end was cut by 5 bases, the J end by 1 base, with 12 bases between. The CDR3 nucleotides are TGCGCCAGCAGACAGGGTCCCGAGAACACCGGGGAGCTGTTTTTT. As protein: CASRQGPENTGELFF.

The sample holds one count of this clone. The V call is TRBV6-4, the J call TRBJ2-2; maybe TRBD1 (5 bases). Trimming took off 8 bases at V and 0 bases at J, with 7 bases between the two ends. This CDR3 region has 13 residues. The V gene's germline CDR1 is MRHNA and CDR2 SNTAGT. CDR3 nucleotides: TGTGCCAGCCGGACAACGAACACCGGGGAGCTGTTTTTT. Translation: CASRTTNTGELFF.

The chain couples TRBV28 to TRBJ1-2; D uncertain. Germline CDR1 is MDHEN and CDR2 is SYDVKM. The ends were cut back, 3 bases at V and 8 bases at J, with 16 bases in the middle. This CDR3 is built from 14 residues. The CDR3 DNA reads TGTGCCAGCAGTTTCCTAGGCCAGCTTAGGGGCTACACCTTC. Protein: CASSFLGQLRGYTF.

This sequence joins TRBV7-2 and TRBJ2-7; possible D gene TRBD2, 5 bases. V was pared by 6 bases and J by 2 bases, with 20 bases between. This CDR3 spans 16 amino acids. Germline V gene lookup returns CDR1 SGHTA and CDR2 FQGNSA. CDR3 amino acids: CASSSTPGLLTYEQYF. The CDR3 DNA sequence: TGTGCCAGCAGTTCTACCCCAGGACTCCTTACCTACGAGCAGTACTTC.

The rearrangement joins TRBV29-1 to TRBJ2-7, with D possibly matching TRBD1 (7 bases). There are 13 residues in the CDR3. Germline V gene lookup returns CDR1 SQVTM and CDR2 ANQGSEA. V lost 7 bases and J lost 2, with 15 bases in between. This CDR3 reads CSAGGTVAYEQYF. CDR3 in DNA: TGCAGCGCCGGAGGGACAGTTGCCTACGAGCAGTACTTC.

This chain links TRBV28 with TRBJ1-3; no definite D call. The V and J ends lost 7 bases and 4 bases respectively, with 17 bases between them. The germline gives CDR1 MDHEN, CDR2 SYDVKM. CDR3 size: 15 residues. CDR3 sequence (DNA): TGTGCCAGCACCCCCGGGGAGTTTGCAGGAAACACCATATATTTT. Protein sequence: CASTPGEFAGNTIYF. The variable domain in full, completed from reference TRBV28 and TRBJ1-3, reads DVKVTQSSRYLVKRTGEKVFLECVQDMDHENMFWYRQDPGLGLRLIYFSYDVKMKEKGDIPEGYSVSREKKERFSLILESASTNQTSMYLCASTPGEFAGNTIYFGEGSWLTVV.

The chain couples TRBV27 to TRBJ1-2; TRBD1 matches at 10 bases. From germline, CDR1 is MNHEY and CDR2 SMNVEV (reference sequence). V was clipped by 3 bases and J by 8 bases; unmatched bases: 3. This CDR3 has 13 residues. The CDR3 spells CASSFRDRGGYTF. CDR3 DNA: TGTGCCAGCAGTTTCCGGGACAGGGGCGGCTACACCTTC.

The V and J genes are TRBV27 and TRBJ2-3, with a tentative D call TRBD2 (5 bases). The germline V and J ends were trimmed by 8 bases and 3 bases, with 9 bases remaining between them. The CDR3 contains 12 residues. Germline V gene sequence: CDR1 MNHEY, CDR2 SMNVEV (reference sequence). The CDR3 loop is CASQSGTDTQYF. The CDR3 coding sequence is TGTGCCAGCCAGAGCGGTACAGATACGCAGTATTTT.

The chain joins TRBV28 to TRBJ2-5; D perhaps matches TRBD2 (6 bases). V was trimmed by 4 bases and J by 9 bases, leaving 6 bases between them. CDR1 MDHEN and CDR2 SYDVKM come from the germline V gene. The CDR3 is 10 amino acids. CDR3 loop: CASSSGAQYF. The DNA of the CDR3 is TGTGCCAGCAGTTCGGGGGCCCAGTACTTC.

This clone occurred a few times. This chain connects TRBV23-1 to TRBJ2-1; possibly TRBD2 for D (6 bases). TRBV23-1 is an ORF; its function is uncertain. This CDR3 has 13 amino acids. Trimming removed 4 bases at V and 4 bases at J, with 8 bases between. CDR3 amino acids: CASSRRGYNEQFF. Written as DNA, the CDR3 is TGCGCCAGCAGTCGGCGGGGTTACAATGAGCAGTTCTTC.

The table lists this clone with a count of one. CDR3 sequence: CASRLRGSGNTIYF. The CDR3 region has the DNA TGTGCCAGTCGCTTAAGGGGCTCTGGAAACACCATATATTTT. The chain is built from TRBV6-1 and TRBJ1-3; perhaps TRBD1 as D (5 bases). Trimming took off 9 bases at V and 0 bases at J, with 12 bases between the two ends. Germline lookup yields CDR1 MNHNS and CDR2 SASEGT. This CDR3 has 14 amino acids.

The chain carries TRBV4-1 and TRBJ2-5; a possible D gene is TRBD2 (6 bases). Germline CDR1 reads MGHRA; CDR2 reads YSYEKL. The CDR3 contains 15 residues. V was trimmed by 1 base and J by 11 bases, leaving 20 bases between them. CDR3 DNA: TGCGCCAGCAGCCAAGTCGGAAACCAATATCGGGAGCAGTACTTC. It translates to CASSQVGNQYREQYF.

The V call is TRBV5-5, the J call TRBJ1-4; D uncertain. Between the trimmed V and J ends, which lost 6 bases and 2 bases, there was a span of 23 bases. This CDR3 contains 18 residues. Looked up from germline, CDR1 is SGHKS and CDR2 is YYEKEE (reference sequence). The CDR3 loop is CASNYRPPGGPTNEKLFF. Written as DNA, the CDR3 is TGTGCCAGCAACTACCGACCACCTGGAGGGCCCACTAATGAAAAACTGTTTTTT.

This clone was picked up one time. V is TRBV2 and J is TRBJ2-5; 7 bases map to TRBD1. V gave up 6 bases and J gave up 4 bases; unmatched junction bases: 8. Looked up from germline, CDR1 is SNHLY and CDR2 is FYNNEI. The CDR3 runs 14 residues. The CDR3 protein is CASRGRGLPETQYF. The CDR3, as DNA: TGTGCCAGCAGGGGTAGGGGGCTCCCAGAGACCCAGTACTTC.

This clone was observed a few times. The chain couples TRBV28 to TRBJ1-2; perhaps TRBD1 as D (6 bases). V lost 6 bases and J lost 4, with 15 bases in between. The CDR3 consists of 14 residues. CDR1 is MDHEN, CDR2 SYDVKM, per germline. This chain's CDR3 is CASRGQGQSYGYTF. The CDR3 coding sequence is TGTGCCAGCAGGGGGCAGGGGCAAAGCTATGGCTACACCTTC.

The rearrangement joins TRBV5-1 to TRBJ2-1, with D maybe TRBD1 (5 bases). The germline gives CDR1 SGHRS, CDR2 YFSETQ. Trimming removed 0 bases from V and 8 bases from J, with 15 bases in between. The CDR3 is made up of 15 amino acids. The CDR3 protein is CASSLAPQGIHEQFF. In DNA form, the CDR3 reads TGCGCCAGCAGCTTGGCCCCCCAGGGTATCCATGAGCAGTTCTTC.

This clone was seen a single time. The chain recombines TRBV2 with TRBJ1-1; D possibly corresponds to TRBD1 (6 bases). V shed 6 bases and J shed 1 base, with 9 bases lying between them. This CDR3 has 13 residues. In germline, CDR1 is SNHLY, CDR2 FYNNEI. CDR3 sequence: CASSLGQNTEAFF. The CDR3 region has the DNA TGTGCCAGCAGCCTGGGACAGAACACTGAAGCTTTCTTT.

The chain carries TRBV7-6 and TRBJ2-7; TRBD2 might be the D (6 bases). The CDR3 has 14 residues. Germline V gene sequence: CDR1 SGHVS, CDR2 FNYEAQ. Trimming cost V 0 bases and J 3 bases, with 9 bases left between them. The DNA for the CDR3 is TGTGCCAGCAGCTTAGCGCCGGGAGTCTACGAGCAGTACTTC. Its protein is CASSLAPGVYEQYF.

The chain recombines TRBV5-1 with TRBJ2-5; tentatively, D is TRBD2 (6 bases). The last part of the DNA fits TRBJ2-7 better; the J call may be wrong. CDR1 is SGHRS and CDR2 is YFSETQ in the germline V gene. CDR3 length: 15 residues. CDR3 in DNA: TGCGCCAGCAGGGCGGGCAGCGGGTTTCCCTACGAGCAGTACTTC. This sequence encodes CASRAGSGFPYEQYF.

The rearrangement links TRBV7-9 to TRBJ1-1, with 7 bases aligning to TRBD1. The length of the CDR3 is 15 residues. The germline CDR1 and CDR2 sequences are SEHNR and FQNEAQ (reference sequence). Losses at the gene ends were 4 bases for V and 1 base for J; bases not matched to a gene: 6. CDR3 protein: CASSSSGGSNTEAFF. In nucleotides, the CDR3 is TGTGCCAGCAGCTCTTCAGGGGGTTCGAACACTGAAGCTTTCTTT.

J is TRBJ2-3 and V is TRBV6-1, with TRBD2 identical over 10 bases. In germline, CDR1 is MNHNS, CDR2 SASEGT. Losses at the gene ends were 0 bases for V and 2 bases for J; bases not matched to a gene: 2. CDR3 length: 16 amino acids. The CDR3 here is CASSEALAGFTDTQYF. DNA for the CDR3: TGTGCCAGCAGTGAAGCACTAGCGGGATTCACAGATACGCAGTATTTT.

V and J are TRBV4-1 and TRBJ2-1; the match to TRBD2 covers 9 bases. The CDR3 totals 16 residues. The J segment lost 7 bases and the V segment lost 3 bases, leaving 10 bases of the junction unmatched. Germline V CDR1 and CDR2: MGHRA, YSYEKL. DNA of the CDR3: TGCGCCAGCAGCCAGGAGGGCGGGAGGGCGGGGAATGAGCAGTTCTTC. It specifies CASSQEGGRAGNEQFF.

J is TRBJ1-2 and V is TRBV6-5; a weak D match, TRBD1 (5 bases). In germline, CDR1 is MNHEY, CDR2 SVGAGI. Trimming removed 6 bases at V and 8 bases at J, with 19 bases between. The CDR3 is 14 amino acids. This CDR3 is CASRQPRGGGGYTF. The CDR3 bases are TGTGCCAGCAGACAACCCCGGGGGGGTGGAGGCTACACCTTC.

The CDR3 loop is CASSNRGFPEAFF. CDR3 bases: TGTGCCAGCAGCAACAGGGGATTTCCTGAAGCTTTCTTT. The rearrangement joins TRBV6-1 to TRBJ1-1, with 7 bases aligning to TRBD1. This CDR3 region has 13 residues. The trim removed 6 bases at V and 6 bases at J, leaving 7 bases unmatched. In germline, CDR1 is MNHNS, CDR2 SASEGT.

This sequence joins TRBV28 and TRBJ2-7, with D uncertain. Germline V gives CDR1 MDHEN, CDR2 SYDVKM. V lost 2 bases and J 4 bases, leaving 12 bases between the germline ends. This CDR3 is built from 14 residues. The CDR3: CASSLTERGYEQYF. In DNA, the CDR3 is TGTGCCAGCAGTTTAACTGAGAGAGGATACGAGCAGTACTTC.